The 28 T cell receptor beta chains presented below share a single source sample, sequenced in a study of low-dose radiotherapy and immunotherapy resistance in tumors. Time point specified: before trial treatment. First-strand cDNA relied on TRAV- and TRBV-specific primers spanning alpha and beta chains. Over roughly 18 PCR cycles, TCRs were amplified from a constant-region primer and V-primer adapter. One entry per CDR3 protein, called by TCRdb with MiXCR from the reads. The sample consists of 80,000 to 90,000 distinct CDR3 sequences, roughly a sixth of them appearing once. This material consisted of PBMCs, taken before treatment. These receptors came from a male donor with prostate cancer.

This clonotype was observed many times. J is TRBJ1-1 and V is TRBV7-2, with D possibly matching TRBD1 (5 bases). There are 15 residues in the CDR3. Germline values: CDR1 SGHTA, CDR2 FQGNSA. Trimming took 1 base from V and 5 from J, leaving 14 bases between them. Here the CDR3 reads CASSLDGTGETEAFF. In DNA, the CDR3 is TGTGCCAGCAGCTTAGACGGGACTGGGGAGACTGAAGCTTTCTTT.

This clonotype was found many times. DNA of the CDR3: TGTGCCAGCAGCTTCGAACCTCTCCGAAGCTCGGGCTACACCTTC. This gives the protein CASSFEPLRSSGYTF. The chain employs TRBV7-9 and TRBJ1-2; unclear D gene. The V end was cut by 3 bases, the J end by 8 bases, with 19 bases between. Germline loops: CDR1 SEHNR, CDR2 FQNEAQ (reference sequence). The CDR3 is made up of 15 amino acids.

This clonotype was recorded many times. The genes are TRBV14 and TRBJ1-1; D is perhaps TRBD1 (6 bases). This CDR3 is 16 amino acids long. Trimming removed 1 base from V and 1 base from J, with 13 bases in between. Germline CDR1 reads SGHDN; CDR2 reads FVKESK. The CDR3 loop is CASSQATGKGNTEAFF. As DNA, the CDR3 is TGTGCCAGCAGCCAAGCTACAGGGAAGGGGAACACTGAAGCTTTCTTT.

This clonotype was detected ten times or more. The chain combines TRBV10-3 with TRBJ2-5, with a tentative D call TRBD1 (5 bases). Germline CDR1 reads ENHRY; CDR2 reads SYGVKD. Trimming removed 4 bases at V and 2 bases at J, with 11 bases between. CDR3 length: 14 residues. CDR3 sequence: CAISGRQLQETQYF. As DNA, the CDR3 is TGTGCCATCAGTGGTCGACAGCTTCAAGAGACCCAGTACTTC.

This clonotype was seen more than once but under ten times. The chain has TRBV13 and TRBJ2-3; weak D call: TRBD2 (6 bases). Per the germline V gene, CDR1 is PRHDT and CDR2 is FYEKMQ (reference sequence). The CDR3 runs 18 residues. Trimming shortened V by 4 bases and J by 1 base, and 21 bases separated the two germline ends. CDR3 sequence: CASSSLRRIAVGTDTQYF. The CDR3 bases are TGTGCCAGCAGCTCCCTAAGGAGGATAGCGGTAGGCACAGATACGCAGTATTTT. Full variable domain (missing parts from reference TRBV13 and TRBJ2-3): AAGVIQSPRHLIKEKRETATLKCYPIPRHDTVYWYQQGPGQDPQFLISFYEKMQSDKGSIPDRFSAQQFSDYHSELNMSSLELGDSALYFCASSSLRRIAVGTDTQYFGPGTRLTVL.

This clonotype is a singleton in its sample. This rearrangement joins TRBV20-1 to TRBJ2-1, with 11 bases fitting TRBD2. V was pared by 0 bases and J by 4 bases, with 2 bases of the junction left unmatched. The CDR3 is 15 residues long. Per the germline V gene, CDR1 is DFQATT and CDR2 is SNEGSKA (reference sequence). The CDR3 loop is CSARDLAGGYNEQFF. The CDR3 DNA follows: TGCAGTGCTAGAGATCTAGCGGGGGGATACAATGAGCAGTTCTTC.

This clonotype was picked up one time. This CDR3 fails to terminate in the conserved phenylalanine or tryptophan, so it likely reflects a read error. The CDR3: CASSEPDSGGPYNEQFL. For the CDR3, the DNA is TGTGCCAGCAGTGAACCGGATAGCGGGGGACCCTACAATGAGCAGTTCTTG. This chain joins TRBV2 and TRBJ2-1; 9 nucleotides match TRBD2. The CDR3 is 17 amino acids. The germline V gene encodes CDR1 SNHLY and CDR2 FYNNEI. V lost 2 bases, J lost 2 bases, and 7 bases stayed unmatched.

The V gene is TRBV12-3 or TRBV12-4, the J gene TRBJ1-1; D not certain. V gave up 6 bases and J gave up 8 bases, with 19 bases separating them. The CDR3 consists of 14 residues. The CDR3 is CASSPLRAPLEAFF. Here the CDR3 DNA reads TGTGCCAGCAGCCCCTTGAGGGCCCCCTTGGAAGCTTTCTTT.

This sequence joins TRBV5-1 and TRBJ2-7; possible D gene TRBD2, 6 bases. In germline, CDR1 is SGHRS, CDR2 YFSETQ. The V and J ends lost 4 bases and 7 bases respectively, with 18 bases between them. The CDR3 runs 14 residues. CDR3 bases: TGCGCCAGCAGCGAAGGGGACTCCTACAATGAGCAGTACTTC. Translated: CASSEGDSYNEQYF. Full variable domain (outside the CDR3, taken from reference TRBV5-1 and TRBJ2-7): KAGVTQTPRYLIKTRGQQVTLSCSPISGHRSVSWYQQTPGQGLQFLFEYFSETQRNKGNFPGRFSGRQFSNSRSEMNVSTLELGDSALYLCASSEGDSYNEQYFGPGTRLTVT.

This clonotype has a count of ten or more. J is TRBJ1-5 and V is TRBV7-2; 8 bases match TRBD1. This CDR3 has 15 amino acids. V lost 3 bases, J lost 3 bases, and 4 bases stayed unmatched. CDR1 is SGHTA and CDR2 is FQGNSA in the germline V gene. In DNA form, the CDR3 reads TGTGCCAGCAGCTTTTCAGGGGGCCCCAATCAGCCCCAGCATTTT. The encoded protein is CASSFSGGPNQPQHF.

Ten or more counts support this clonotype. The chain links TRBV5-1 to TRBJ2-7; TRBD1 agrees at 10 bases. This CDR3 has 14 amino acids. Trimming at V came to 2 bases and at J to 3 bases, leaving 2 bases not matched to a gene. Germline V gene lookup returns CDR1 SGHRS and CDR2 YFSETQ. The chain's CDR3 is CASSFGTGVYEQYF. CDR3 coding DNA: TGCGCCAGCAGCTTCGGGACAGGGGTCTACGAGCAGTACTTC.

The chain recombines TRBV12-3 or TRBV12-4 with TRBJ2-7; D unresolved. V lost 6 bases and J 9 bases, leaving 18 bases between the germline ends. This CDR3 is built from 13 residues. The DNA for the CDR3 is TGTGCCAGCAGCCTAAGCAATTCAGGCGGGCAGTACTTC. The encoded protein is CASSLSNSGGQYF.

This clonotype came up many times. This chain links TRBV19 with TRBJ1-2; D is unresolved. The V end was cut by 5 bases, the J end by 0 bases, with 10 bases between. The CDR3 loop spans 14 amino acids. Germline CDR1 LNHDA, CDR2 SQIVND (reference sequence). The CDR3 nucleotides are TGTGCCAGTAGTGTCGGAAGAGCTAACTATGGCTACACCTTC. It specifies CASSVGRANYGYTF.

This clonotype has at least ten counts. This chain connects TRBV6-5 to TRBJ2-5, with TRBD2 matching 9 bases. The CDR3 length is 14 residues. Looked up from germline, CDR1 is MNHEY and CDR2 is SVGAGI. V lost 2 bases to trimming and J lost 3 bases; unmatched junction nucleotides: 1. The CDR3 region is CASSYAGGEETQYF. Here the CDR3 DNA reads TGTGCCAGCAGTTACGCGGGGGGGGAAGAGACCCAGTACTTC.

This clonotype was seen at least ten times. CDR3 protein: CASSLLGQGGETQYF. For the CDR3, the DNA is TGTGCCAGCAGCTTATTGGGACAGGGCGGAGAGACCCAGTACTTC. The V and J genes are TRBV11-2 and TRBJ2-5; 9 bases agree with TRBD1. From germline, CDR1 is SGHAT and CDR2 FQNNGV. Trimming removed 2 bases from V and 4 bases from J; junction bases left unmatched: 5. This CDR3 region has 15 residues.

The CDR3 DNA reads TGCAGTGTACCGGCGGGGGGGCCGGGTGAGCAGTTCTTC. Residues: CSVPAGGPGEQFF. The V gene is TRBV20-1, the J gene TRBJ2-1, with 9 bases matching TRBD2. The CDR3 contains 13 residues. V lost 7 bases, J lost 9 bases, and 10 bases stayed unmatched. CDR1 is DFQATT and CDR2 is SNEGSKA in the germline V gene (reference sequence).

This clonotype was observed at least ten times. The gene calls are TRBV11-2 and TRBJ1-2; D is perhaps TRBD1 (6 bases). Germline V gives CDR1 SGHAT, CDR2 FQNNGV. V shed 5 bases and J shed 4 bases, with 17 bases lying between them. The length of the CDR3 is 15 residues. The CDR3 sequence: CASSLHPGVGYGYTF. CDR3 DNA sequence: TGTGCCAGCAGCCTCCACCCAGGGGTAGGCTATGGCTACACCTTC.

This clonotype occurred many times. The CDR3 region is CSAQDSGGAVSTDTQYF. CDR3 coding DNA: TGCAGTGCCCAAGACAGCGGGGGGGCCGTTAGCACAGATACGCAGTATTTT. The chain is built from TRBV20-1 and TRBJ2-3; 10 bases are a match to TRBD2. The CDR3 covers 17 residues. The V and J ends lost 6 bases and 0 bases, in that order; junction bases with no gene match: 12. Per germline, CDR1 DFQATT and CDR2 SNEGSKA (reference sequence).

This clonotype was seen at least ten times. The chain combines TRBV19 with TRBJ2-2; the D gene is possibly TRBD1 (6 bases). Trimming took 3 bases from V and 3 from J, leaving 11 bases between them. The CDR3 contains 15 residues. Germline V CDR1 and CDR2: LNHDA, SQIVND (reference sequence). CDR3 DNA: TGTGCCAGTAGTATTCAGGGGAGCGACACCGGGGAGCTGTTTTTT. It translates to CASSIQGSDTGELFF. Full variable domain (outside the CDR3, taken from reference TRBV19 and TRBJ2-2): DGGITQSPKYLFRKEGQNVTLSCEQNLNHDAMYWYRQDPGQGLRLIYYSQIVNDFQKGDIAEGYSVSREKKESFPLTVTSAQKNPTAFYLCASSIQGSDTGELFFGEGSRLTVL.

In its sample, this clonotype was seen once. This is likely an artifact of a read error, given a far larger clone one base away. V is TRBV6-6 and J is TRBJ2-7; D is possibly TRBD2 (5 bases). This CDR3 region has 15 residues. V was cut by 5 bases and J by 3 bases, with 17 bases left in between. Germline CDR1 and CDR2: MNHNY and SVGAGI (reference sequence). The CDR3 region is CASSETGSLGYEQYF. The CDR3 DNA is TGTGCCAGCAGTGAAACGGGGAGTTTAGGCTACGAGCAGTACTTC.

This clonotype has at least ten counts. The rearrangement joins TRBV5-1 to TRBJ1-4; a weak D match, TRBD1 (5 bases). CDR1 and CDR2 (germline): SGHRS, YFSETQ. The V gene lost 3 bases and the J gene lost 0 bases, with 9 bases spanning the gap. The CDR3 is 15 residues long. CDR3 sequence (DNA): TGCGCCAGCAGCTACGGGGGGACAACTAATGAAAAACTGTTTTTT. As protein: CASSYGGTTNEKLFF.

This clonotype was seen at least ten times. V and J are TRBV14 and TRBJ2-4; TRBD2 aligns across 7 bases. The germline V gene encodes CDR1 SGHDN and CDR2 FVKESK. This CDR3 is built from 16 residues. The trim removed 3 bases at V and 0 bases at J, leaving 5 bases unmatched. The CDR3 DNA reads as TGTGCCAGCAGCCAGGCGGGGGTGCTAGCCAAAAACATTCAGTACTTC. It codes for CASSQAGVLAKNIQYF.

This clonotype occurred many times. The DNA for the CDR3 is TGTGCCAGCAGAGGACAGCTACTGAACTATGGCTACACCTTC. Encoded protein: CASRGQLLNYGYTF. The chain has TRBV6-2 or TRBV6-3 and TRBJ1-2, with TRBD1 as a possible D gene (6 bases). The CDR3 is made up of 14 amino acids. Trimming stripped 6 bases from V and 2 bases from J, with 13 bases between. The germline V gene encodes CDR1 MNHEY and CDR2 SVGEGT.

This clonotype has more than one count but fewer than ten. V usage is TRBV10-2 and J usage is TRBJ2-4; TRBD1 is a possible D gene (6 bases). The V and J ends lost 8 bases and 0 bases respectively, with 17 bases between them. Germline V gene sequence: CDR1 WSHSY, CDR2 SAAADI. The CDR3 has 16 amino acids. The CDR3 DNA is TGCGCCAGCCAGGAGACCTTAGGGGGAGCCAAAAACATTCAGTACTTC. This encodes CASQETLGGAKNIQYF.

The CDR3: CASSYRPTDTQYF. The CDR3 nucleotides read TGTGCCAGCAGTTACCGGCCCACAGATACGCAGTATTTT. The V call is TRBV6-1, the J call TRBJ2-3; D call uncertain. Trimming left V 5 bases short and J 2 bases short, with 8 bases between. Germline values: CDR1 MNHNS, CDR2 SASEGT. The CDR3 is made up of 13 amino acids.

This clonotype was found many times. The rearrangement links TRBV7-3 to TRBJ2-1; TRBD2 matches 11 bases. Germline CDR1 is SGHTA and CDR2 is FQGTGA. V shed 4 bases and J 5 bases; nucleotides not matched to a gene: 7. The CDR3 consists of 16 residues. The CDR3 loop is CASSSTSGGLNNEQFF. DNA for the CDR3: TGTGCCAGCAGCTCTACTAGCGGGGGACTGAACAATGAGCAGTTCTTC. Filled out from reference TRBV7-3 and TRBJ2-1, the complete variable domain reads GAGVSQTPSNKVTEKGKYVELRCDPISGHTALYWYRQSLGQGPEFLIYFQGTGAADDSGLPNDRFFAVRPEGSVSTLKIQRTERGDSAVYLCASSSTSGGLNNEQFFGPGTRLTVL.

This clonotype was observed at least ten times. The rearrangement links TRBV5-1 to TRBJ2-1; 14 positions match TRBD2. Germline V lookup: CDR1 SGHRS, CDR2 YFSETQ. The trim removed 3 bases at V and 2 bases at J, leaving 7 bases unmatched. The CDR3 totals 18 residues. The CDR3 DNA reads as TGCGCCAGCAGCTCCGGGACTAGCGGGGGTGACGCCTACAATGAGCAGTTCTTC. Translation: CASSSGTSGGDAYNEQFF.

This clonotype was counted at least ten times. J is TRBJ2-7 and V is TRBV25-1; D uncertain. Germline V gene data show CDR1 as MGHDK and CDR2 as SYGVNS. V dropped 1 base and J dropped 5 bases, with 9 bases sitting between them. The CDR3 runs to 13 residues. The CDR3 reads CASSEFRRDEQYF. The DNA for the CDR3 is TGTGCCAGCAGTGAATTTCGTAGAGACGAGCAGTACTTC.